Below, 4 T cell receptor beta chains from the same sample are listed, as sequenced in a study of shared T cell receptors in the human thymus. Sequencing was performed with immunoSEQ multiplex PCR; in TCRdb, only in-frame clones are kept and a portion is missing. The sample carries some 700,000 clones, 70% to 90% recorded once. The same sample was also used in a study of human thymus T cells.

Sequencing was done on a sample of thymocytes. Receptors originate from a boy younger than two with a congenital heart defect.

The table lists this clone with a few counts. The chain links TRBV11-3 to TRBJ1-1; 8 bases are shared with TRBD1. Germline CDR1 and CDR2: SGHNT and YENEEA. Trimming removed 5 bases from V and 5 bases from J; junction bases left unmatched: 7. The CDR3 sequence is 14 residues long. The CDR3, as DNA: TGTGCCAGCAGCGCGGACAGGGAGGATACTGAAGCTTTCTTT. Protein sequence: CASSADREDTEAFF. The full variable domain, with the rest looked up from reference TRBV11-3 and TRBJ1-1, is EAGVVQSPRYKIIEKKQPVAFWCNPISGHNTLYWYLQNLGQGPELLIRYENEEAVDDSQLPKDRFSAERLKGVDSTLKIQPAELGDSAVYLCASSADREDTEAFFGQGTRLTVV.

The chain links TRBV6-5 to TRBJ2-7; 7 bases line up with TRBD1. The CDR3 runs to 15 residues. V gave up 0 bases and J gave up 2 bases; unmatched junction bases: 4. CDR1 and CDR2 (germline): MNHEY, SVGAGI. CDR3 loop: CASSYSTGTAYEQYF. The CDR3 DNA is TGTGCCAGCAGTTACTCTACCGGGACAGCCTACGAGCAGTACTTC.

This clone was counted a few times. The chain couples TRBV11-3 to TRBJ2-3, with TRBD2 matching over 8 bases. The CDR3 contains 15 residues. Germline V gene sequence: CDR1 SGHNT, CDR2 YENEEA. Trimming cost V 5 bases and J 4 bases; bases outside gene matches: 8. CDR3 residues: CASSPSGGRSDTQYF. CDR3 sequence (DNA): TGTGCCAGCAGCCCGTCGGGGGGGCGTTCAGATACGCAGTATTTT. The full variable domain, completed using reference TRBV11-3 and TRBJ2-3, is EAGVVQSPRYKIIEKKQPVAFWCNPISGHNTLYWYLQNLGQGPELLIRYENEEAVDDSQLPKDRFSAERLKGVDSTLKIQPAELGDSAVYLCASSPSGGRSDTQYFGPGTRLTVL.

This clone turned up a few times. The chain is built from TRBV5-8 and TRBJ2-5, with 9 bases lining up with TRBD2. V lost 4 bases, J lost 2 bases, and 9 bases stayed unmatched. CDR1 is SGHTS and CDR2 is YDEGEE in the germline V gene. The CDR3 contains 16 residues. The CDR3 DNA follows: TGTGCCAGCAGCGGAGAGTTTAGCGGGAGACAAGAGACCCAGTACTTC. This encodes CASSGEFSGRQETQYF.